This T cell receptor beta chain appears in the sequencing data of a study of blood T cell repertoires in COVID-19. Study details: Collection of acute and convalescent COVID-19 samples took place in the United States, Italy and Spain.

Per the original methods: Estimates of nucleated cell counts were drawn from the amplification of reference gene primers. The data were produced by immunoSEQ multiplex PCR, yet TCRdb's version contains in-frame clones alone and is incomplete. The V and J calls and clone size were taken over from that table, and D and trimming were inferred from the DNA. This sample has about 80,000 clones, with about 91% found just once. Germline V CDR1 and CDR2: LGHDT, YNNKEL (reference sequence). Trimming cost V 5 bases and J 6 bases; bases outside gene matches: 9. The CDR3 totals 15 residues. The clonotype comes from a woman aged 80 or over with acute or convalescent COVID-19. The chain employs TRBV3-1 (or the pseudogene TRBV3-2) and TRBJ2-1; 8 nucleotides match TRBD2. Material for sequencing was peripheral blood. This chain's CDR3 is CASSSGTRLINEQFF. The DNA for the CDR3 is TGTGCCAGCAGCTCGGGGACTAGGTTGATCAATGAGCAGTTCTTC.